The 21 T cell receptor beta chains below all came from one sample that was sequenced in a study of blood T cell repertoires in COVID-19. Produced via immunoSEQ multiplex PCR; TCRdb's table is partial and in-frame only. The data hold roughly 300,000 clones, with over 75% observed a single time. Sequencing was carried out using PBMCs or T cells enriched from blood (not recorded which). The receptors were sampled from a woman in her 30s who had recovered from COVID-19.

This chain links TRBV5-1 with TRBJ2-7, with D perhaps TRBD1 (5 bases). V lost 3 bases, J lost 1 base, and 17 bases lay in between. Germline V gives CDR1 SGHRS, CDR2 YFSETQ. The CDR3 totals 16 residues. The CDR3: CASSSLDLDRSYEQYF. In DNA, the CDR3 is TGCGCCAGCAGCTCCCTAGACCTCGACAGATCCTACGAGCAGTACTTC.

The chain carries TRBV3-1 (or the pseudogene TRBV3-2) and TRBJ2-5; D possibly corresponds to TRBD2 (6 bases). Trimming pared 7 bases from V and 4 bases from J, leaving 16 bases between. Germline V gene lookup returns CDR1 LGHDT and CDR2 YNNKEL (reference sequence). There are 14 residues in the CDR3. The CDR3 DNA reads TGTGCCAGCAAGACCGGGAGAGCTCCAGAGACCCAGTACTTC. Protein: CASKTGRAPETQYF.

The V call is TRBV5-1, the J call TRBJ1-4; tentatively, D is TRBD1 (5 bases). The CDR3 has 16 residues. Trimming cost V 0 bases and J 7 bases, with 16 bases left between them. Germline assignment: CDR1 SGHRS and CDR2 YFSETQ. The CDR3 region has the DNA TGCGCCAGCAGCTTGGAGGGGATGGGCCTCAGTGAAAAACTGTTTTTT. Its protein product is CASSLEGMGLSEKLFF.

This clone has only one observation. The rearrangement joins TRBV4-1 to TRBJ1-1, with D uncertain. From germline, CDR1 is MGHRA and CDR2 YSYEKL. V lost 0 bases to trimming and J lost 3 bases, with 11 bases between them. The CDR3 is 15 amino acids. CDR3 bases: TGCGCCAGCAGCCAAGAAATGAGGCGGTACACTGAAGCTTTCTTT. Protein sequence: CASSQEMRRYTEAFF.

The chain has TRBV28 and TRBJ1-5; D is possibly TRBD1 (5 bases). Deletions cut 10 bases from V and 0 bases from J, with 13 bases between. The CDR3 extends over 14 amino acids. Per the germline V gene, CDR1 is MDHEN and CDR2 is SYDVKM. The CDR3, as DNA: TGTGCCACCAACAGGCTTTATAGCAATCAGCCCCAGCATTTT. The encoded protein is CATNRLYSNQPQHF.

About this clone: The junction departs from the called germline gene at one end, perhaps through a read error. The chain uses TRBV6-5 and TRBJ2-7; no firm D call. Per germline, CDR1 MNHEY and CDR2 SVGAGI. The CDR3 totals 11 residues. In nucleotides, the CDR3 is TGTGCCAGCAAGAACTCCCACGAGCAGTACTTC. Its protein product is CASKNSHEQYF.

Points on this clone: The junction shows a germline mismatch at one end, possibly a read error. CDR3 loop: CASSFEVTGNPTALTNEKLFF. In nucleotides, the CDR3 is TGTGCTAGCAGCTTTGAGGTGACAGGAAATCCAACAGCCCTAACTAATGAAAAACTGTTTTTT. This rearrangement joins TRBV7-7 to TRBJ1-4; weak D call: TRBD1 (6 bases). CDR1 is SSHAT and CDR2 is FNYEAQ in the germline V gene (reference sequence). This CDR3 is built from 21 residues.

CDR3 protein: CASSDRGDQPQHF. Written as DNA, the CDR3 is TGTGCCTCTTCAGACAGGGGTGATCAGCCCCAGCATTTT. The genes are TRBV30 and TRBJ1-5, with TRBD1 identical over 8 bases. This CDR3 has 13 amino acids. Germline-derived CDR1 and CDR2 are GTSNPN and SVGIG (reference sequence). Losses at the gene ends were 7 bases for V and 5 bases for J; bases not matched to a gene: 7.

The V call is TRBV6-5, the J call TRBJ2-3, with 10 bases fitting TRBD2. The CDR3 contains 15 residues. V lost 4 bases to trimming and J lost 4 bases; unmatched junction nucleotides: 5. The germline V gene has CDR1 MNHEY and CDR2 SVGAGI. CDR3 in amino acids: CASSLSGRAADTQYF. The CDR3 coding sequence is TGTGCCAGCAGTTTGAGCGGGAGGGCCGCAGATACGCAGTATTTT.

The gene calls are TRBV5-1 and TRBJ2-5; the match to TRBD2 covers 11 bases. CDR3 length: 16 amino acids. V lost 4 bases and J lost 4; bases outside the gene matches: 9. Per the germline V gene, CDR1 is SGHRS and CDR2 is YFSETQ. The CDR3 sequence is CASSLGLAGLGETQYF. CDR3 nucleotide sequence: TGCGCCAGCAGCCTTGGACTAGCGGGCCTCGGAGAGACCCAGTACTTC.

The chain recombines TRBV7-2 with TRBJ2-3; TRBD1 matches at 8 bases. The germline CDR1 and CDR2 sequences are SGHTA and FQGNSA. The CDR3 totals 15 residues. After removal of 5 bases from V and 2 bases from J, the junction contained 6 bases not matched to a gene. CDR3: CASSPDRAFTDTQYF. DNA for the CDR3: TGTGCCAGCAGCCCGGACAGGGCCTTCACAGATACGCAGTATTTT.

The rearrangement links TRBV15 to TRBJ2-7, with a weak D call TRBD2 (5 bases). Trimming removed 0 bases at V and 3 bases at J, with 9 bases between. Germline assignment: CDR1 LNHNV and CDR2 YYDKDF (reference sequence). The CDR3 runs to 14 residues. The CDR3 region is CATSRESGYYEQYF. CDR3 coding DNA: TGTGCCACCAGCAGAGAAAGCGGATACTACGAGCAGTACTTC. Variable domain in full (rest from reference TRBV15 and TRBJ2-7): DAMVIQNPRYQVTQFGKPVTLSCSQTLNHNVMYWYQQKSSQAPKLLFHYYDKDFNNEADTPDNFQSRRPNTSFCFLDIRSPGLGDTAMYLCATSRESGYYEQYFGPGTRLTVT.

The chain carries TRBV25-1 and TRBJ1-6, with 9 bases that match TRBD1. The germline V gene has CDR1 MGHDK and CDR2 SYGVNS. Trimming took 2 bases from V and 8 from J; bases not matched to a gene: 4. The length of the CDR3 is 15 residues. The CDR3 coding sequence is TGTGCCAGCAGTGAAACAGGGGGCGATCATTCACCCCTCCACTTT. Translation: CASSETGGDHSPLHF. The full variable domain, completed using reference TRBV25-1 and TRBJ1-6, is EADIYQTPRYLVIGTGKKITLECSQTMGHDKMYWYQQDPGMELHLIHYSYGVNSTEKGDLSSESTVSRIRTEHFPLTLESARPSHTSQYLCASSETGGDHSPLHFGNGTRLTVT.

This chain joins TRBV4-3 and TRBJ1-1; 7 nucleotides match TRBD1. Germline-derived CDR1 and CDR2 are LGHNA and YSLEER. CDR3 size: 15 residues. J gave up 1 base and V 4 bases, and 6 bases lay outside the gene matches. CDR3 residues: CASSLVDRENTEAFF. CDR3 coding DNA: TGCGCCAGCAGCCTTGTCGACAGGGAGAACACTGAAGCTTTCTTT.

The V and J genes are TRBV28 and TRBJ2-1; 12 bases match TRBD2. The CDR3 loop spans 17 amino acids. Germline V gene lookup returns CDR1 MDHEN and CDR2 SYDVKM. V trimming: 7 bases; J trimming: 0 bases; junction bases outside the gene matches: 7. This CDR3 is CASTSSGRASSYNEQFF. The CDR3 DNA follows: TGTGCCAGCACATCTAGCGGGAGGGCCAGCTCCTACAATGAGCAGTTCTTC.

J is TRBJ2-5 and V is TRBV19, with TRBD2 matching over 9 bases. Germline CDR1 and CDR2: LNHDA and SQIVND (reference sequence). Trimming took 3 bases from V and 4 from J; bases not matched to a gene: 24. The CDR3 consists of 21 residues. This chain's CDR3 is CASSMGTTGAVSGSGGETQYF. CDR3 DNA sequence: TGTGCCAGTAGTATGGGGACTACAGGGGCGGTTAGCGGGAGTGGTGGAGAGACCCAGTACTTC.

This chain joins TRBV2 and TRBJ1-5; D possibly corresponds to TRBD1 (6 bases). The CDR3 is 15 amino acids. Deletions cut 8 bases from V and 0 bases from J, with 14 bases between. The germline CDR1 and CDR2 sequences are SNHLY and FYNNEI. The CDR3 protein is CASCFRGGSNQPQHF. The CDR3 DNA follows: TGTGCCAGCTGCTTCCGAGGGGGTAGCAATCAGCCCCAGCATTTT.

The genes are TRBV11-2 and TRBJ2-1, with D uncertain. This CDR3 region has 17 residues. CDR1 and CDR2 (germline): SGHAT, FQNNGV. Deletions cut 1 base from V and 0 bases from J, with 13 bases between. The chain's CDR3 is CASSLVSLRASYNEQFF. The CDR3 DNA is TGTGCCAGCAGCTTAGTATCCCTCCGAGCCTCCTACAATGAGCAGTTCTTC. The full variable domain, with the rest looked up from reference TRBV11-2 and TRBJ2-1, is EAGVAQSPRYKIIEKRQSVAFWCNPISGHATLYWYQQILGQGPKLLIQFQNNGVVDDSQLPKDRFSAERLKGVDSTLKIQPAKLEDSAVYLCASSLVSLRASYNEQFFGPGTRLTVL.

This chain's CDR3 is CASSLTGVYEQYF. In DNA form, the CDR3 reads TGTGCCAGCAGTTTAACAGGGGTCTACGAGCAGTACTTC. The chain links TRBV28 to TRBJ2-7; TRBD1 matches 7 bases. Germline V gene sequence: CDR1 MDHEN, CDR2 SYDVKM. V gave up 2 bases and J gave up 3 bases; unmatched junction bases: 1. This CDR3 region has 13 residues.

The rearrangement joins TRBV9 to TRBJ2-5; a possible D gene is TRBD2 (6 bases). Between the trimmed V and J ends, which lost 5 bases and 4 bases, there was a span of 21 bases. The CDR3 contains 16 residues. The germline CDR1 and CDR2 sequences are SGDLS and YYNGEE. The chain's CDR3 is CASSPNPAGPRETQYF. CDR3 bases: TGTGCCAGCAGTCCTAATCCAGCGGGTCCACGAGAGACCCAGTACTTC.

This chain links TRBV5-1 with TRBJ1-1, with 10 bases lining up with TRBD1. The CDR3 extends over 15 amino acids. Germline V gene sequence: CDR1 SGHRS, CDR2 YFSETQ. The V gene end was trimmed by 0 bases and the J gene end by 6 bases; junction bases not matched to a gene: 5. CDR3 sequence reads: CASSLGDRGPSEAFF. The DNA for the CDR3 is TGCGCCAGCAGCTTGGGGGACAGGGGCCCATCTGAAGCTTTCTTT. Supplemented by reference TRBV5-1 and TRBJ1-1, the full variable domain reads KAGVTQTPRYLIKTRGQQVTLSCSPISGHRSVSWYQQTPGQGLQFLFEYFSETQRNKGNFPGRFSGRQFSNSRSEMNVSTLELGDSALYLCASSLGDRGPSEAFFGQGTRLTVV.